Following are 27 T cell receptor beta chains from one sample sequenced in a study of diagnostic markers for celiac disease. Following a re-call of the reads, TCRdb has one entry per CDR3 protein and lacks DNA. This sample's clone table lists around 7,500 distinct CDR3 sequences. Sample: either unsorted cells or a sorted T cell fraction (not recorded which). The receptors were sampled from a human donor. This table probably holds off-target reads from a library built for another chain.

The chain is built from TRBV7-6 and TRBJ1-1; TCRdb designates TRBD1, a call that cannot be tested without DNA. The CDR3 spans 14 residues. Germline V lookup: CDR1 SGHVS, CDR2 FNYEAQ. The CDR3 sequence is CASSLIRAGTEAFF.

This sequence joins TRBV30 and TRBJ1-1; TCRdb's assignment of TRBD1 cannot be checked, as there is no DNA. From germline, CDR1 is GTSNPN and CDR2 SVGIG (reference sequence). The CDR3 spans 17 residues. CDR3 sequence reads: CAWSDYRGVIGNTEAFF. Supplemented by reference TRBV30 and TRBJ1-1, the full variable domain reads SQTIHQWPATLVQPVGSPLSLECTVEGTSNPNLYWYRQAAGRGLQLLFYSVGIGQISSEVPQNLSASRPQDRQFILSSKKLLLSDSGFYLCAWSDYRGVIGNTEAFFGQGTRLTVV.

The chain employs TRBV5-1 and TRBJ2-1; TCRdb returns TRBD2, unconfirmable since there is no DNA. The CDR3 length is 18 residues. Germline V gives CDR1 SGHRS, CDR2 YFSETQ. The CDR3 loop is CASSSGGRAAEPYNEQFF.

This clonotype counts as medium-sized (0.01 to 0.1%) by frequency. The gene calls are TRBV28 and TRBJ2-2; TCRdb designates TRBD2, a call that cannot be tested without DNA. Germline loops: CDR1 MDHEN, CDR2 SYDVKM. The CDR3 consists of 17 residues. The CDR3 sequence: CASSLRSGRWWTGELFF.

CDR3 amino acids: CASSQNGRLAFF. The rearrangement links TRBV3-1 to TRBJ1-1; without DNA, the TCRdb call of TRBD1 cannot be checked. CDR1 LGHDT and CDR2 YNNKEL come from the germline V gene (reference sequence). The CDR3 totals 12 residues.

The chain has TRBV7-2 and TRBJ2-1; the TCRdb D gene call, TRBD2, has no DNA to confirm it. The CDR3 length is 19 residues. Germline CDR1 and CDR2: SGHTA and FQGNSA. The CDR3 is CASSLYPASLAGGVNEQFF.

Judged by frequency, this clonotype is medium-sized (0.01 to 0.1%). The chain has TRBV12-3 or TRBV12-4 and TRBJ1-3. This CDR3 comprises 14 residues. The chain's CDR3 is CASRPRTSGNTIYF.

The chain carries TRBV6-5 and TRBJ1-6. The CDR3 has 12 residues. The germline V gene encodes CDR1 MNHEY and CDR2 SVGAGI. This CDR3 is CASSPSGAPLHF.

This clonotype is identified as medium-sized (0.01 to 0.1%) from frequency. This chain connects TRBV5-1 to TRBJ2-7; TCRdb gives TRBD1 as the D gene, but with no DNA this cannot be confirmed. From germline, CDR1 is SGHRS and CDR2 YFSETQ. The CDR3 is 14 amino acids. This CDR3 reads CASSSGTGGYEQYF.

This chain links TRBV5-1 with TRBJ2-7; the TCRdb call, TRBD1, lacks DNA for checking. The CDR3 is 12 amino acids. Germline V CDR1 and CDR2: SGHRS, YFSETQ. The CDR3 spells CASSLGGTEQYF.

The rearrangement links TRBV10-3 to TRBJ2-2; TCRdb names TRBD2, which stays unverified in the absence of DNA. Per germline, CDR1 ENHRY and CDR2 SYGVKD. This CDR3 is 14 amino acids long. The CDR3 loop reads CAIKTEKLAGELFF.

The chain employs TRBV28 and TRBJ2-5; checking the TCRdb D call of TRBD1 is not possible without DNA. Per germline, CDR1 MDHEN and CDR2 SYDVKM. This CDR3 has 17 amino acids. CDR3 region: CASSSWVGGARQETQYF.

The chain carries TRBV5-6 and TRBJ2-7; the TCRdb call, TRBD2, lacks DNA for checking. The germline gives CDR1 SGHDT, CDR2 YYEEEE. This CDR3 has 14 residues. The CDR3 protein is CASTTGTSFYEQYF. The full variable domain, its missing parts supplied by reference TRBV5-6 and TRBJ2-7, is DAGVTQSPTHLIKTRGQQVTLRCSPKSGHDTVSWYQQALGQGPQFIFQYYEEEERQRGNFPDRFSGHQFPNYSSELNVNALLLGDSALYLCASTTGTSFYEQYFGPGTRLTVT.

The chain combines TRBV27 with TRBJ1-1. The CDR3 contains 14 residues. CDR1 and CDR2 (germline): MNHEY, SMNVEV (reference sequence). The CDR3 spells CASTKDGANTEAFF.

The chain employs TRBV29-1 and TRBJ2-7; TCRdb designates TRBD1, a call that cannot be tested without DNA. Germline CDR1 is SQVTM and CDR2 is ANQGSEA. The CDR3 spans 11 residues. The CDR3 sequence: CSVKGADEQYF.

The chain links TRBV5-1 to TRBJ2-4; with no DNA, the TCRdb D assignment of TRBD1 cannot be verified. The CDR3 has 14 amino acids. Germline V CDR1 and CDR2: SGHRS, YFSETQ. The CDR3 is CASSLRTADSIQYF.

This chain uses TRBV9 with TRBJ1-1. In germline, CDR1 is SGDLS, CDR2 YYNGEE. The CDR3 extends over 16 amino acids. CDR3 sequence: CASSVTSGLANTEAFF.

The chain couples TRBV5-1 to TRBJ2-7; TCRdb's D call of TRBD1 is untestable without DNA. The CDR3 contains 13 residues. Germline CDR1 reads SGHRS; CDR2 reads YFSETQ. The CDR3 sequence: CASSRGGQYEQYF.

The CDR3 loop is CASSSTANYGYTF. The rearrangement joins TRBV12-3 or TRBV12-4 to TRBJ1-2. This CDR3 has 13 residues.

CDR3 protein: CASRSTGSFSNQPQHF. V gene TRBV27 combines with J gene TRBJ1-5; absent DNA, TCRdb's TRBD1 call cannot be checked. The germline V gene has CDR1 MNHEY and CDR2 SMNVEV (reference sequence). The CDR3 is 16 amino acids.

V usage is TRBV21-1 and J usage is TRBJ2-4; the D call from TCRdb, TRBD1, cannot be confirmed without DNA. TRBV21-1 constitutes a pseudogene. This CDR3 contains 17 residues. CDR3 protein: CASSKEVGGSTKNIQYF.

This clonotype counts as medium-sized by frequency. The rearrangement uses TRBV4-3 and TRBJ2-3. The CDR3 consists of 14 residues. The germline V gene has CDR1 LGHNA and CDR2 YSLEER. The CDR3 is CASSQDSGTDTQYF.

CDR3: CAISEPFGGTITRGYTF. The rearrangement uses TRBV10-3 and TRBJ1-2; the D gene TCRdb calls, TRBD1, cannot be checked with no DNA. The CDR3 consists of 17 residues. Germline assignment: CDR1 ENHRY and CDR2 SYGVKD.

The chain combines TRBV28 with TRBJ2-7; TCRdb selects TRBD1, and the lack of DNA leaves this call unchecked. The CDR3 sequence is 15 residues long. Germline loops: CDR1 MDHEN, CDR2 SYDVKM. CDR3 protein: CASSLFDRERNEQYF.

Considering frequency, this clonotype is medium-sized. V gene TRBV7-9 combines with J gene TRBJ2-3; TCRdb's D call, TRBD2, is unchecked because there is no DNA. CDR3 size: 19 residues. Germline V lookup: CDR1 SEHNR, CDR2 FQNEAQ (reference sequence). This CDR3 is CASSFQNVGGRSPPDTQYF.

V and J are TRBV2 and TRBJ2-7; TCRdb proposes TRBD1, but this gene call is untestable without DNA. The CDR3 contains 14 residues. CDR1 is SNHLY and CDR2 is FYNNEI in the germline V gene. CDR3 protein: CASSEGQGYGEQYF.

The genes are TRBV19 and TRBJ2-5; the TRBD2 assignment by TCRdb is unverifiable without DNA. CDR3 length: 17 residues. Germline assignment: CDR1 LNHDA and CDR2 SQIVND (reference sequence). The CDR3 sequence is CASSIRIGSYGKETQYF.